The clone carrying this T cell receptor (beta chain) was recorded at least ten times. Its antigen remains unidentified. Unique molecular identifiers were built into the TCRbeta library. Each CDR3 protein gets one entry after TCRdb re-called the PCR reads with MiXCR. The repertoire holds 700,000 to 950,000 distinct CDR3 sequences, about 15% seen once, with just under 5% in the top ten. This sample was taken from a study of T-cell reconstitution after alpha-beta-depleted transplantation in children. General study findings and limits: Newly generated T cells supplied most T-cell counts and diversity one year post-transplant. Surviving recipient T cells and intrathymic progenitors accounted for some patients' high TCRbeta diversity at day 60. Two months or so post-transplant, alpha-beta T cells reportedly derived from several hundred expanded graft clones.

This CDR3 is 16 amino acids long. Looked up from germline, CDR1 is KGHSH and CDR2 is LQKENI. V was pared by 5 bases and J by 0 bases, with 6 bases of the junction left unmatched. The sequences come from PBMCs, mostly from graft donor cells, collected 360 days after TCRalphabeta/CD19-depleted stem cell transplant. The origin of this receptor is a male patient aged 10 to 17 who had a stem cell transplant for acute lymphoblastic leukemia, so the T cells may come from the graft donor. The V gene is TRBV18, the J gene TRBJ2-3; TRBD1 matches at 9 bases. The CDR3 protein is CASSTAGTGSTDTQYF. The CDR3 bases are TGTGCCAGCTCAACAGCCGGGACAGGGAGCACAGATACGCAGTATTTT.